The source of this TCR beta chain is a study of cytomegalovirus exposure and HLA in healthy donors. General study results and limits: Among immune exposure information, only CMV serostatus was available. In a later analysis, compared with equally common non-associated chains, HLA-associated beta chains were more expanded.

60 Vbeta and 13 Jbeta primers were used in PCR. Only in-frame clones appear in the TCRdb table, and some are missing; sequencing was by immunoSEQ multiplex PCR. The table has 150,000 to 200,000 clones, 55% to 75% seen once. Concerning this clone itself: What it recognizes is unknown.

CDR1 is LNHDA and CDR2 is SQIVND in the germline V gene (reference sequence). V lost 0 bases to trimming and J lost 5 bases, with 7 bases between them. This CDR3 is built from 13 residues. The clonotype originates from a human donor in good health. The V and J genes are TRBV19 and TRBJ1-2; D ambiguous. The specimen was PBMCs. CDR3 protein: CASSIDLIYGYTF. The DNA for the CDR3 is TGTGCCAGTAGTATAGATCTTATTTATGGCTACACCTTC.